This T cell receptor (beta chain) is from a study of regulatory T cells. This CDR3 has 14 amino acids. Looked up from germline, CDR1 is MDHEN and CDR2 is SYDVKM. The V and J ends lost 4 bases and 11 bases, in that order; junction bases with no gene match: 10. At testing, patients were 2 to 39 years old, with reduced naive and increased memory T-cell proportions. Whole-study findings and limits: In CD3G-deficient patients, conventional CD4+ T cells were enriched for hydrophobic CDR3 residues at positions 6 and 7. Regulatory T cells showed the strongest V-J pair restriction and V/J gene skewing among patient repertoires.

Amplification used 52 TRBV primers and 13 TRBJ primers. Repertoires were generated with immunoSEQ multiplex PCR, while TCRdb's copy carries only in-frame clones and drops some. Counted here are almost 30,000 clones, less than 95% occurring once; the ten biggest clones make up under 2%. Points on this clone: Antigen unknown.

This TCR was sampled from a person aged 18 to 35 with CD3G deficiency. The source material was conventional CD4+ T cells sorted from blood. The V and J genes are TRBV28 and TRBJ1-4; TRBD1 matches 7 bases. The CDR3 coding sequence is TGTGCCAGCAGTTCCACCGGACAGGCGGGGAAACTGTTTTTT. It translates to CASSSTGQAGKLFF.